The next 23 T cell receptor beta chains were all read from a single sample in a study of blood T cells in healthy people across ages. Alongside a J-beta primer mix, a sample-barcoded 5' primer served in a second PCR lasting about 6 to 11 cycles. TCRdb reanalysed the 5' RACE reads using MiXCR and keeps one entry per CDR3 protein. The sample lists about 1.8 million distinct CDR3 sequences; around half were seen once. Sample: blood. The receptor set was obtained from a woman aged 35 to 49 in good health.

J is TRBJ2-5 and V is TRBV28; possible D gene TRBD2, 5 bases. The J call is uncertain, as TRBJ2-7 better fits the DNA end. The CDR3 spans 14 residues. Germline V gene sequence: CDR1 MDHEN, CDR2 SYDVKM. In DNA form, the CDR3 reads TGTGCCACCGAGGGTAGAGGAATAGTCCGCGAGCAGTACTTC. It yields the protein CATEGRGIVREQYF.

The chain links TRBV9 to TRBJ2-3; 11 bases match TRBD2. After removal of 4 bases from V and 6 bases from J, the junction contained 10 bases not matched to a gene. Germline values: CDR1 SGDLS, CDR2 YYNGEE. The CDR3 totals 16 residues. CDR3 region: CASSPQRASGGDTQYF. The CDR3, as DNA: TGTGCCAGCAGCCCCCAGCGGGCTAGCGGGGGGGATACGCAGTATTTT. Using reference TRBV9 and TRBJ2-3 for the parts outside the CDR3, the full variable domain is DSGVTQTPKHLITATGQRVTLRCSPRSGDLSVYWYQQSLDQGLQFLIQYYNGEERAKGNILERFSAQQFPDLHSELNLSSLELGDSALYFCASSPQRASGGDTQYFGPGTRLTVL.

The chain combines TRBV7-2 with TRBJ2-7; perhaps D is TRBD1 or TRBD2 (7 bases each). The germline CDR1 and CDR2 sequences are SGHTA and FQGNSA. The germline V and J ends were trimmed by 0 bases and 9 bases, with 12 bases remaining between them. The CDR3 length is 13 residues. The CDR3 sequence: CASSLASGGVQYF. Written as DNA, the CDR3 is TGTGCCAGCAGCTTAGCGTCAGGGGGGGTGCAGTACTTC. Based on the CDR3 plus reference TRBV7-2 and TRBJ2-7, the full variable domain is GAGVSQSPSNKVTEKGKDVELRCDPISGHTALYWYRQSLGQGLEFLIYFQGNSAPDKSGLPSDRFSAERTGGSVSTLTIQRTQQEDSAVYLCASSLASGGVQYFGPGTRLTVT.

The chain is built from TRBV12-5 and TRBJ2-1; D could derive from TRBD1 or TRBD2 (5 bases each). Trimming left V 0 bases short and J 9 bases short, with 18 bases between. This CDR3 is 16 amino acids long. Germline V gene data show CDR1 as LGHNT and CDR2 as FRNRAP. As DNA, the CDR3 is TGTGCTAGTGGTTTGGTACTCGGGACGGGATATGGTGAGCAGTTCTTC. This codes for CASGLVLGTGYGEQFF.

This clonotype has only a few counts. The chain has TRBV29-1 and TRBJ2-5; maybe TRBD1 (6 bases). The J call may be mistaken, given a closer DNA end match to TRBJ2-7. The CDR3 runs to 15 residues. CDR1 SQVTM and CDR2 ANQGSEA come from the germline V gene. The DNA for the CDR3 is TGCAGCGTTGAAGAGAGTGCAGGGGTGGGGTACGAGCAGTACTTC. It is translated as CSVEESAGVGYEQYF.

This chain uses TRBV18 with TRBJ2-7; 7 positions agree with TRBD1. Germline V gene sequence: CDR1 KGHSH, CDR2 LQKENI. This CDR3 spans 14 amino acids. With 6 bases clipped from V and 0 bases from J, the junction kept 5 bases outside the gene matches. CDR3 DNA: TGTGCCAGCTCCGGAAGACAGGGCTCCTACGAGCAGTACTTC. Amino acids: CASSGRQGSYEQYF. The whole variable domain, filled in from reference TRBV18 and TRBJ2-7, reads NAGVMQNPRHLVRRRGQEARLRCSPMKGHSHVYWYRQLPEEGLKFMVYLQKENIIDESGMPKERFSAEFPKEGPSILRIQQVVRGDSAAYFCASSGRQGSYEQYFGPGTRLTVT.

The sample holds a few counts of this clonotype. The J gene is TRBJ1-5, the V gene TRBV7-8, with TRBD1 matching 7 bases. Germline loops: CDR1 SGHVS, CDR2 FQNEAQ. This CDR3 region has 16 residues. V trimming: 5 bases; J trimming: 2 bases; junction bases outside the gene matches: 9. The CDR3 DNA reads TGTGCCAGCAGCCGGGGTAGTGACAGGGGCAATCAGCCCCAGCATTTT. Protein sequence: CASSRGSDRGNQPQHF.

With respect to this clonotype: Germline is not matched at one junction end, which may reflect a read error. This rearrangement joins TRBV12-3 or TRBV12-4 to TRBJ2-4; D possibly corresponds to TRBD2 (6 bases). TRBJ2-7 explains the end of the DNA better; the J call may be wrong. This CDR3 spans 15 amino acids. The CDR3 sequence: CTSSLTLGGAYEQYF. In DNA, the CDR3 is TGTACCAGCAGTCTAACGTTGGGAGGAGCCTACGAGCAGTACTTC.

This clonotype was observed at least ten times. A read error may account for a junction end that differs from germline. The chain links TRBV7-2 to TRBJ2-7, with D possibly being TRBD1 or TRBD2 (5 bases each). Germline lookup yields CDR1 SGHTA and CDR2 FQGNSA. The CDR3 sequence is 14 residues long. This CDR3 reads CASSPAGTSYEQYF. The CDR3 coding sequence is TGCGCCAGCAGCCCCGCAGGGACCTCCTACGAGCAGTACTTC.

This clonotype was observed once. The chain couples TRBV20-1 to TRBJ2-3, with 9 bases lining up with TRBD1. CDR3 length: 16 amino acids. With 3 bases clipped from V and 5 bases from J, the junction kept 12 bases outside the gene matches. CDR1 is DFQATT, CDR2 SNEGSKA, per germline (reference sequence). CDR3 amino acids: CSASPHTGGAKDTQYF. The CDR3 DNA sequence: TGCAGTGCTAGCCCCCACACAGGGGGCGCGAAAGATACGCAGTATTTT.

In its sample, this clonotype was seen a few times. This chain connects TRBV21-1 to TRBJ2-3; the table's TRBD1 call for D was not verified on the DNA. TRBV21-1 is a listed pseudogene. The CDR3 is 14 residues long. This CDR3 is CASSTPRETDTQYF. The CDR3 bases are TGTGCCAGCAGCACCCCCAGAGAAACAGATACGCAGTATTTT.

This clonotype appeared once. The V gene is TRBV27, the J gene TRBJ2-3, with 7 nucleotides matching TRBD2. CDR1 is MNHEY, CDR2 SMNVEV, per germline (reference sequence). Germline trimming cut 5 bases from V and 2 bases from J; bases unmatched to any gene: 13. The CDR3 totals 17 residues. Here the CDR3 DNA reads TGTGCCAGCAGTACCCTTTTAACTAGCGTAACCACAGATACGCAGTATTTT. It codes for CASSTLLTSVTTDTQYF.

This clonotype has just a few counts. The J gene is TRBJ1-2, the V gene TRBV20-1; possible D gene TRBD1, 6 bases. Germline CDR1 DFQATT, CDR2 SNEGSKA (reference sequence). CDR3 size: 14 residues. V gave up 2 bases and J gave up 7 bases, with 17 bases separating them. The CDR3 here is CSARTGTPGGGYTF. CDR3 nucleotides: TGCAGTGCTAGAACCGGGACACCGGGAGGTGGCTACACCTTC.

The CDR3: CASTLDRGPSYEQYF. The CDR3 region has the DNA TGCGCCAGCACCCTGGACAGGGGGCCCTCCTACGAGCAGTACTTC. This chain uses TRBV4-1 with TRBJ2-7; 11 bases agree with TRBD1. Germline V gene lookup returns CDR1 MGHRA and CDR2 YSYEKL. This CDR3 region has 15 residues. Trimming removed 7 bases from V and 0 bases from J; junction bases left unmatched: 5.

The gene calls are TRBV7-9 and TRBJ1-6; 7 bases align to TRBD1. The length of the CDR3 is 15 residues. The V and J ends lost 5 bases and 5 bases, in that order; junction bases with no gene match: 6. CDR1 and CDR2 (germline): SEHNR, FQNEAQ (reference sequence). CDR3 nucleotide sequence: TGTGCCAGCAGCGCCCGGGACAGCAATAATTCACCCCTCCACTTT. This gives the protein CASSARDSNNSPLHF.

The rearrangement links TRBV9 to TRBJ1-5; 7 nucleotides align to TRBD1. Per the germline V gene, CDR1 is SGDLS and CDR2 is YYNGEE. Losses at the gene ends were 3 bases for V and 4 bases for J; bases not matched to a gene: 4. This CDR3 region has 14 residues. The CDR3 bases are TGTGCCAGCAGCGCAGGGACAGCAAATCAGCCCCAGCATTTT. Its protein is CASSAGTANQPQHF.

The gene calls are TRBV6-2 or TRBV6-3 and TRBJ2-3; TRBD1 matches at 8 bases. V gave up 2 bases and J gave up 6 bases; unmatched junction bases: 7. The length of the CDR3 is 15 residues. The V gene's germline CDR1 is MNHEY and CDR2 SVGEGT. The CDR3 DNA reads TGTGCCAGCAGTTACGGAAGGACAGGGAGGGATACGCAGTATTTT. This sequence encodes CASSYGRTGRDTQYF.

The chain joins TRBV20-1 to TRBJ2-5; D is ambiguous. The CDR3 totals 17 residues. V dropped 0 bases and J dropped 5 bases, with 22 bases sitting between them. The germline V gene has CDR1 DFQATT and CDR2 SNEGSKA (reference sequence). CDR3 nucleotides: TGCAGTGCTAGAGATCCATTCTTATTGGGCCAGAGGGAGACCCAGTACTTC. Encoded protein: CSARDPFLLGQRETQYF.

The J gene is TRBJ1-1, the V gene TRBV5-1; unclear D gene. CDR1 and CDR2 (germline): SGHRS, YFSETQ. Trimming took off 3 bases at V and 1 base at J, with 16 bases between the two ends. CDR3 length equals 16 residues. The CDR3 protein is CASSSGLWTGNTEAFF. The CDR3 nucleotides are TGCGCCAGCAGCTCAGGATTGTGGACCGGGAACACTGAAGCTTTCTTT.

This rearrangement joins TRBV6-1 to TRBJ1-5, with D hard to call. CDR3 length: 14 amino acids. Between the trimmed V and J ends, which lost 3 bases and 2 bases, there was a span of 8 bases. Per the germline V gene, CDR1 is MNHNS and CDR2 is SASEGT. CDR3 in amino acids: CASSDGVGNQPQHF. The CDR3 nucleotides read TGTGCCAGCAGTGACGGGGTGGGCAATCAGCCCCAGCATTTT.

This chain connects TRBV7-8 to TRBJ1-4; TRBD1 is a possible D gene (6 bases). The CDR3 has 16 amino acids. Germline loops: CDR1 SGHVS, CDR2 FQNEAQ. V lost 2 bases and J 7 bases, leaving 17 bases between the germline ends. The CDR3 nucleotides are TGTGCCAGCAGCTTACGAGGGGGTGTTGTTGGTGAAAAACTGTTTTTT. Encoded protein: CASSLRGGVVGEKLFF. The variable domain in full, with the rest retrieved from reference TRBV7-8 and TRBJ1-4, is GAGVSQSPRYKVAKRGQDVALRCDPISGHVSLFWYQQALGQGPEFLTYFQNEAQLDKSGLPSDRFFAERPEGSVSTLKIQRTQQEDSAVYLCASSLRGGVVGEKLFFGSGTQLSVL.

This sequence joins TRBV20-1 and TRBJ2-1, with D perhaps TRBD1 (6 bases). Trimming removed 3 bases at V and 4 bases at J, with 16 bases between. CDR1 and CDR2 (germline): DFQATT, SNEGSKA (reference sequence). The CDR3 spans 15 residues. The CDR3 DNA follows: TGCAGTGCTAGCGCCGTACAGGGTGGATACAATGAGCAGTTCTTC. It yields the protein CSASAVQGGYNEQFF.

This CDR3 is CASTRTGGRTGELFF. The DNA of the CDR3 is TGTGCCAGCACAAGGACAGGGGGTCGCACCGGGGAGCTGTTTTTT. The chain has TRBV6-2 or TRBV6-3 and TRBJ2-2; 10 bases are shared with TRBD1. This CDR3 has 15 residues. CDR1 is MNHEY, CDR2 SVGEGT, per germline. V trimming: 7 bases; J trimming: 4 bases; junction bases outside the gene matches: 6.